This T cell receptor beta chain was observed in a study of Graves' ophthalmopathy and Graves' hyperthyroidism. The authors diagnosed from clinical symptoms, serum thyroxine, TRAb, thyroid ultrasound and orbital computed tomography. The CDR3 is 17 amino acids. Trimming cost V 3 bases and J 0 bases; bases outside gene matches: 7. Germline lookup yields CDR1 SGHDN and CDR2 FVKESK. TCR beta CDR3 regions were amplified from RNA transcripts. First-round RT-PCR employed HTBI primers, with a second-round multiplex PCR after it. Via MiXCR, TCRdb re-called the multiplex PCR reads, giving one row per CDR3 protein. This table holds about 740,000 distinct CDR3 sequences, 40% found once.

The material sequenced was peripheral blood. The receptor was isolated from an adult man with Graves' ophthalmopathy. The genes are TRBV14 and TRBJ2-2, with 7 bases fitting TRBD1. The CDR3 bases are TGTGCCAGCAGCCACCTTAGGGACAGTGCGAACACCGGGGAGCTGTTTTTT. This encodes CASSHLRDSANTGELFF.